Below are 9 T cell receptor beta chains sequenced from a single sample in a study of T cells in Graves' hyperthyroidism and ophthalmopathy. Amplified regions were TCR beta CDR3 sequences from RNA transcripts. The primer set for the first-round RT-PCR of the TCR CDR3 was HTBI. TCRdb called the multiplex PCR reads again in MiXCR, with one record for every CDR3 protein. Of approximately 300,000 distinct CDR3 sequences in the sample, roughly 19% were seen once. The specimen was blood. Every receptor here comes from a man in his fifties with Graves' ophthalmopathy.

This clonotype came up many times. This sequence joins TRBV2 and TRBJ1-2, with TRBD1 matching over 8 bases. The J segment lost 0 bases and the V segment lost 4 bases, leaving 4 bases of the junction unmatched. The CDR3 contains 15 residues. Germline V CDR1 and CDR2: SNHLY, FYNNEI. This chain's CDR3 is CASSAQGAANYGYTF. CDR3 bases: TGTGCCAGCAGTGCGCAGGGGGCAGCTAACTATGGCTACACCTTC. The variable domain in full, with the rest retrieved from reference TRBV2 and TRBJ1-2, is EPEVTQTPSHQVTQMGQEVILRCVPISNHLYFYWYRQILGQKVEFLVSFYNNEISEKSEIFDDQFSVERPDGSNFTLKIRSTKLEDSAMYFCASSAQGAANYGYTFGSGTRLTVV.

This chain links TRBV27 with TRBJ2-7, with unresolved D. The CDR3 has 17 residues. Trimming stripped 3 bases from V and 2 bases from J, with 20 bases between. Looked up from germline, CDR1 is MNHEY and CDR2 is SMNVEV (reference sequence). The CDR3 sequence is CASSLRTVMGHPYEQYF. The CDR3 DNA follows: TGTGCCAGCAGTTTGCGGACCGTTATGGGCCATCCCTACGAGCAGTACTTC.

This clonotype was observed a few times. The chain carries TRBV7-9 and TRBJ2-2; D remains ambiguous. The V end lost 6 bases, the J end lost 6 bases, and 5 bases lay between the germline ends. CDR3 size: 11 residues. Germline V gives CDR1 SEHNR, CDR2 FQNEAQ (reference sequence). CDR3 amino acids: CASSYSGELFF. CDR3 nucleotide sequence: TGTGCCAGCAGTTATTCCGGGGAGCTGTTTTTT.

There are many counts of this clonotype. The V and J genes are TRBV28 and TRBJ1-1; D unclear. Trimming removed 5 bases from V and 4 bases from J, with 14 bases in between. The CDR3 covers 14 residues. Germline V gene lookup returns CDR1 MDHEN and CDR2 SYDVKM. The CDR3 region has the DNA TGTGCCAGCAGTGTTGAGGCTGGGCGCACTGAAGCTTTCTTT. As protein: CASSVEAGRTEAFF.

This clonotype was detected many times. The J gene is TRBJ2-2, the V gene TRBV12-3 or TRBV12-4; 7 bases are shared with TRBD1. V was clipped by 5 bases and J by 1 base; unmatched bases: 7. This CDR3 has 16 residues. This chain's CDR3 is CASSPTRTGNTGELFF. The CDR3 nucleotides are TGTGCCAGCAGTCCAACGCGGACAGGGAACACCGGGGAGCTGTTTTTT.

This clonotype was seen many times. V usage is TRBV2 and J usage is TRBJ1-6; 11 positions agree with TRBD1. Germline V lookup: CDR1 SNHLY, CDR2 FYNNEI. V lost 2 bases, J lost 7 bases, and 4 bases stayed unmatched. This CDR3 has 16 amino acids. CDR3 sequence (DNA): TGTGCCAGCAGTGAATCCTGGACAGGGGGCAATTCACCCCTCCACTTT. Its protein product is CASSESWTGGNSPLHF. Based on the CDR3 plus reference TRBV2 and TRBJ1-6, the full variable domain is EPEVTQTPSHQVTQMGQEVILRCVPISNHLYFYWYRQILGQKVEFLVSFYNNEISEKSEIFDDQFSVERPDGSNFTLKIRSTKLEDSAMYFCASSESWTGGNSPLHFGNGTRLTVT.

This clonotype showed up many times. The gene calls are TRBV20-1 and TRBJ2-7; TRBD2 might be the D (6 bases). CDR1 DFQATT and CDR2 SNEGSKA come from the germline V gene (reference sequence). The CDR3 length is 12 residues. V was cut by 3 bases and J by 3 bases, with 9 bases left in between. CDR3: CSARAEGYEQYF. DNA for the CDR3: TGCAGTGCTAGGGCGGAGGGCTACGAGCAGTACTTC.

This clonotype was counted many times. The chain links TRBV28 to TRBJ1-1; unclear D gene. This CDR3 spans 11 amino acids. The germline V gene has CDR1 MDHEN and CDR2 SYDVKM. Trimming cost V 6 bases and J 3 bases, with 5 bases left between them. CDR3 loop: CASRGYTEAFF. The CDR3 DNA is TGTGCCAGCAGAGGATACACTGAAGCTTTCTTT.

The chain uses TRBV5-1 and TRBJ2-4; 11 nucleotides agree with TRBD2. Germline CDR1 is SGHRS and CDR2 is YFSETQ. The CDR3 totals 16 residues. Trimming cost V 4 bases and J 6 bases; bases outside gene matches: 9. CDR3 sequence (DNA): TGCGCCAGCAGCCCGGGGACTAGCGGAATGGGAAACATTCAGTACTTC. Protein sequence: CASSPGTSGMGNIQYF.